The 20 T cell receptor beta chains in this list originate from one sample, sequenced in a study of shared clonotypes between healthy human individuals. TCRdb's copy holds only in-frame clones and misses some; the assay was immunoSEQ multiplex PCR. The sample holds hundreds of thousands of clones, roughly 70% seen once. The sample consisted of memory CD4+ T cells sorted from blood. Specified subset: CD45RA-negative fraction. Every receptor here comes from a woman aged 25 to 39 in good health.

This chain connects TRBV19 to TRBJ1-2; D might be TRBD1 (6 bases). This CDR3 has 16 amino acids. V was clipped by 3 bases and J by 4 bases, with 18 bases between them. The germline CDR1 and CDR2 sequences are LNHDA and SQIVND (reference sequence). This CDR3 reads CASSIPSSGHLYGYTF. The CDR3 DNA follows: TGTGCCAGTAGTATTCCCTCTTCGGGACACCTCTATGGCTACACCTTC.

The genes are TRBV6-1 and TRBJ2-2; D may be TRBD1 (6 bases). The CDR3 has 16 residues. V gave up 4 bases and J gave up 7 bases, with 19 bases separating them. Germline assignment: CDR1 MNHNS and CDR2 SASEGT. CDR3 DNA: TGTGCCAGCAGTGTTTTGGGACACGGCGTGGGCGGGGAGCTGTTTTTT. This gives the protein CASSVLGHGVGGELFF.

This clone appeared once. The gene calls are TRBV27 and TRBJ2-3; no clear D gene. Germline assignment: CDR1 MNHEY and CDR2 SMNVEV (reference sequence). Deletions cut 2 bases from V and 4 bases from J, with 7 bases between. The CDR3 runs 13 residues. As DNA, the CDR3 is TGTGCCAGCAGTTTAGAGTCGGCAGATACGCAGTATTTT. Protein sequence: CASSLESADTQYF.

This clone was detected only once. This may come from a read error, since a much larger clone is one base off. The chain joins TRBV19 to TRBJ2-1, with D unresolved. The CDR3 is made up of 13 amino acids. The germline gives CDR1 LNHDA, CDR2 SQIVND (reference sequence). CDR3 loop: CANSIPGSNEQFF. CDR3 nucleotides: TGTGCCAATAGTATCCCCGGCTCCAATGAGCAGTTCTTC. The whole variable domain, remainder taken from reference TRBV19 and TRBJ2-1, is DGGITQSPKYLFRKEGQNVTLSCEQNLNHDAMYWYRQDPGQGLRLIYYSQIVNDFQKGDIAEGYSVSREKKESFPLTVTSAQKNPTAFYLCANSIPGSNEQFFGPGTRLTVL.

The chain is built from TRBV10-1 and TRBJ2-2; weak D call: TRBD2 (6 bases). V gave up 2 bases and J gave up 0 bases, with 10 bases separating them. The germline gives CDR1 WNHNN, CDR2 SYGVQD (reference sequence). The CDR3 has 16 amino acids. The CDR3 nucleotides read TGCGCCAGCAGTGAGAAAGCGGGTGCGAACACCGGGGAGCTGTTTTTT. Translated, it gives CASSEKAGANTGELFF.

The chain carries TRBV10-1 and TRBJ2-1, with 7 bases lining up with TRBD2. Unmatched junction bases numbered 12, after V lost 4 bases and J lost 6 bases. Germline loops: CDR1 WNHNN, CDR2 SYGVQD (reference sequence). The CDR3 has 16 residues. The CDR3 bases are TGCGCCAGCAGTGGGACTTGGGAGGGCGAAAGCAATGAGCAGTTCTTC. It encodes CASSGTWEGESNEQFF.

The chain has TRBV29-1 and TRBJ2-7; 8 positions match TRBD2. Trimming removed 5 bases from V and 4 bases from J; junction bases left unmatched: 7. CDR1 SQVTM and CDR2 ANQGSEA come from the germline V gene. This CDR3 has 13 residues. The DNA of the CDR3 is TGCAGCGTTTCGTTAGCGGGGCTATACGAGCAGTACTTC. It specifies CSVSLAGLYEQYF.

This clone was seen many times. The chain has TRBV6-5 and TRBJ1-5; D is unresolved. Deletions cut 6 bases from V and 6 bases from J, with 15 bases between. Germline V gene sequence: CDR1 MNHEY, CDR2 SVGAGI. CDR3 length: 14 amino acids. CDR3 amino acids: CASSRNTNGQPQHF. CDR3 in DNA: TGTGCCAGCAGCAGAAACACCAACGGTCAGCCCCAGCATTTT.

V and J are TRBV7-6 and TRBJ2-7, with 9 bases matching TRBD2. V lost 5 bases and J lost 6; bases outside the gene matches: 8. The CDR3 has 14 residues. Germline CDR1 is SGHVS and CDR2 is FNYEAQ. The CDR3 reads CASSPLAGEGEQYF. The CDR3 DNA reads as TGTGCCAGCAGCCCCTTAGCGGGAGAGGGCGAGCAGTACTTC.

This chain joins TRBV19 and TRBJ1-1; 7 nucleotides line up with TRBD1. The CDR3 consists of 14 residues. The V gene end was trimmed by 4 bases and the J gene end by 0 bases; junction bases not matched to a gene: 2. The V gene's germline CDR1 is LNHDA and CDR2 SQIVND (reference sequence). This CDR3 reads CASSNRGMNTEAFF. The CDR3, as DNA: TGTGCCAGTAGTAACAGGGGCATGAACACTGAAGCTTTCTTT. Complete variable domain (other parts from reference TRBV19 and TRBJ1-1): DGGITQSPKYLFRKEGQNVTLSCEQNLNHDAMYWYRQDPGQGLRLIYYSQIVNDFQKGDIAEGYSVSREKKESFPLTVTSAQKNPTAFYLCASSNRGMNTEAFFGQGTRLTVV.

The chain carries TRBV20-1 and TRBJ2-5; perhaps TRBD1 as D (6 bases). The J call may be mistaken, given a closer DNA end match to TRBJ2-7. Germline V lookup: CDR1 DFQATT, CDR2 SNEGSKA (reference sequence). CDR3 size: 10 residues. CDR3 sequence (DNA): TGCAGTGTTCAGGGGTACGAGCAGTACTTC. It yields the protein CSVQGYEQYF.

This clone was detected only once. The genes are TRBV7-6 and TRBJ2-1; possible D gene TRBD2, 6 bases. This CDR3 has 12 residues. Looked up from germline, CDR1 is SGHVS and CDR2 is FNYEAQ. Deletions cut 4 bases from V and 9 bases from J, with 10 bases between. Written as DNA, the CDR3 is TGTGCCAGCAGCTCCCTAGCGCTTGAGCAGTTCTTC. Encoded protein: CASSSLALEQFF. The full variable domain, its missing parts supplied by reference TRBV7-6 and TRBJ2-1, is GAGVSQSPRYKVTKRGQDVALRCDPISGHVSLYWYRQALGQGPEFLTYFNYEAQQDKSGLPNDRFSAERPEGSISTLTIQRTEQRDSAMYRCASSSLALEQFFGPGTRLTVL.

The chain employs TRBV28 and TRBJ1-2, with TRBD1 matching over 7 bases. V lost 6 bases, J lost 8 bases, and 9 bases stayed unmatched. The CDR3 has 13 amino acids. Germline V gene lookup returns CDR1 MDHEN and CDR2 SYDVKM. The CDR3 DNA reads TGTGCCAGCAGCCCCCGACAGGGCGAGGGCTACACCTTC. It encodes CASSPRQGEGYTF.

The chain combines TRBV14 with TRBJ2-4; D unclear. Germline V gene lookup returns CDR1 SGHDN and CDR2 FVKESK. The CDR3 has 11 residues. Between the trimmed V and J ends, which lost 5 bases and 6 bases, there was a span of 5 bases. DNA for the CDR3: TGTGCCAGCAGCAGTCTAAACATTCAGTACTTC. Translation gives CASSSLNIQYF.

V is TRBV18 and J is TRBJ2-7; 10 nucleotides agree with TRBD1. CDR1 is KGHSH and CDR2 is LQKENI in the germline V gene. The CDR3 runs 15 residues. Trimming removed 6 bases from V and 3 bases from J; junction bases left unmatched: 8. The CDR3 DNA reads TGTGCCAGCTCCCCCGGACAGGGGGGGTTCTACGAGCAGTACTTC. Amino acids: CASSPGQGGFYEQYF.

This chain connects TRBV28 to TRBJ2-7, with 7 bases matching TRBD1. CDR1 MDHEN and CDR2 SYDVKM come from the germline V gene. This CDR3 contains 14 residues. The junction had 9 bases not matched to a gene; V was cut back by 5 bases and J by 5 bases. The CDR3 protein is CASSPVTGIHEQYF. DNA for the CDR3: TGTGCCAGCAGTCCCGTGACAGGGATCCACGAGCAGTACTTC.

A note on this clone: This could be a read error, since a much larger clone is one nucleotide away. Other DNA sequences in this specimen translate into the identical CDR3. CDR3 in amino acids: CAWSLDRGQQYF. CDR3 coding DNA: TGTGCCTGGAGTCTGGACAGGGGGCAGCAGTACTTC. This chain uses TRBV30 with TRBJ2-7; 11 bases are a match to TRBD1. This CDR3 spans 12 amino acids. Germline V gene lookup returns CDR1 GTSNPN and CDR2 SVGIG (reference sequence). V lost 2 bases to trimming and J lost 8 bases; unmatched junction nucleotides: 2.

The chain links TRBV7-9 to TRBJ1-3; tentative D call: TRBD1 (6 bases). Germline assignment: CDR1 SEHNR and CDR2 FQNEAQ (reference sequence). The V gene lost 5 bases and the J gene lost 3 bases, with 17 bases spanning the gap. This CDR3 is 16 amino acids long. The CDR3 nucleotides read TGTGCCAGCAGCCCCCACAGGGAATCGAGTGGAAACACCATATATTTT. It encodes CASSPHRESSGNTIYF.

This chain uses TRBV7-9 with TRBJ2-2; no clear D. The CDR3 consists of 14 residues. Trimming left V 5 bases short and J 5 bases short, with 12 bases between. Germline CDR1 SEHNR, CDR2 FQNEAQ (reference sequence). This CDR3 is CASSQPSPTGELFF. The CDR3 region has the DNA TGTGCCAGCAGCCAACCCTCCCCGACCGGGGAGCTGTTTTTT.

The chain uses TRBV23-1 and TRBJ2-5; D is possibly TRBD2 (5 bases). TRBV23-1 is flagged as an ORF with uncertain function. Trimming pared 1 base from V and 0 bases from J, leaving 9 bases between. The CDR3 contains 15 residues. For the CDR3, the DNA is TGCGCCAGCAGTCAATGGAAGACTAACCAAGAGACCCAGTACTTC. Its protein is CASSQWKTNQETQYF.